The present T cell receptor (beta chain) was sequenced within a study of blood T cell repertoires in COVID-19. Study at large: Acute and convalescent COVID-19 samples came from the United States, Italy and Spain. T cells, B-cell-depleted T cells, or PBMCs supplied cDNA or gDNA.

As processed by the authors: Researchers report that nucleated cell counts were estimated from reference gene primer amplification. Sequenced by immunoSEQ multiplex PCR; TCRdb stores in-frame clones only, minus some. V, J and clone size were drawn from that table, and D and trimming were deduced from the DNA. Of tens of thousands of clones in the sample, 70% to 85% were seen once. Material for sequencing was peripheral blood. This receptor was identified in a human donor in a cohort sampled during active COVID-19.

CDR3 in DNA: TGTGCCAGCAGCGTGACAGACACCGGGGAGCTGTTTTTT. Its protein product is CASSVTDTGELFF. The V gene is TRBV5-5, the J gene TRBJ2-2, with D possibly matching TRBD1 (5 bases). Between the trimmed V and J ends, which lost 4 bases and 3 bases, there was a span of 7 bases. Germline CDR1 SGHKS, CDR2 YYEKEE (reference sequence). The CDR3 contains 13 residues. Full variable domain (rest looked up from reference TRBV5-5 and TRBJ2-2): DAGVTQSPTHLIKTRGQQVTLRCSPISGHKSVSWYQQVLGQGPQFIFQYYEKEERGRGNFPDRFSARQFPNYSSELNVNALLLGDSALYLCASSVTDTGELFFGEGSRLTVL.